A single sample is the source of the 27 T cell receptor beta chains below, sequenced in a study of blood T cell repertoires in COVID-19. Clones were sequenced by immunoSEQ multiplex PCR, and TCRdb holds only the in-frame ones, with some missing. The sample shows 250,000 to 300,000 clones, roughly 89% of them seen only once. The sequenced material came from peripheral blood. Receptors were obtained from a woman aged 30 to 39 with active or convalescent COVID-19.

The genes are TRBV18 and TRBJ1-5, with D perhaps matching TRBD1 (6 bases). CDR3 length: 16 amino acids. Trimming left V 4 bases short and J 2 bases short, with 15 bases between. Looked up from germline, CDR1 is KGHSH and CDR2 is LQKENI. The CDR3 DNA is TGTGCCAGCTCACTAGCCGCCCCAGGGGGCAATCAGCCCCAGCATTTT. Translated: CASSLAAPGGNQPQHF.

This chain uses TRBV5-1 with TRBJ2-1, with 11 bases identical to TRBD2. CDR1 and CDR2 from the germline V gene are SGHRS and YFSETQ. The CDR3 runs to 19 residues. The trim removed 4 bases at V and 8 bases at J, leaving 20 bases unmatched. As DNA, the CDR3 is TGCGCCAGCAGCCCGGCGGGATTGGTAGCGGGGGGGCGAGTAGATGAGCAGTTCTTC. Translated, it gives CASSPAGLVAGGRVDEQFF.

The chain joins TRBV5-5 to TRBJ2-3, with 9 bases matching TRBD1. Looked up from germline, CDR1 is SGHKS and CDR2 is YYEKEE (reference sequence). This CDR3 has 17 amino acids. V lost 3 bases to trimming and J lost 5 bases; unmatched junction nucleotides: 13. The CDR3 sequence is CASSYLPTTGGKDTQYF. The CDR3 bases are TGTGCCAGCAGCTACCTCCCGACTACAGGGGGCAAAGATACGCAGTATTTT.

V is TRBV12-3 or TRBV12-4 and J is TRBJ1-2; D is undetermined. The CDR3 has 11 amino acids. The V and J ends lost 6 bases and 5 bases respectively, with 7 bases between them. The CDR3 nucleotides read TGTGCCAGCAGAGCGCGTTATGGCTACACCTTC. The encoded protein is CASRARYGYTF.

The chain combines TRBV7-9 with TRBJ2-5; D is ambiguous. CDR1 and CDR2 (germline): SEHNR, FQNEAQ (reference sequence). The V end lost 5 bases, the J end lost 5 bases, and 6 bases lay between the germline ends. CDR3 length: 11 amino acids. The DNA of the CDR3 is TGTGCCAGCAGCCCTTCCGAGACCCAGTACTTC. Protein product: CASSPSETQYF.

This rearrangement joins TRBV2 to TRBJ1-1; D gene unclear. Between the trimmed V and J ends, which lost 7 bases and 4 bases, there was a span of 10 bases. Germline assignment: CDR1 SNHLY and CDR2 FYNNEI. CDR3 size: 12 residues. For the CDR3, the DNA is TGTGCCAGCATTTACTCGGGCACTGAAGCTTTCTTT. Its protein is CASIYSGTEAFF. Looking up the rest from reference TRBV2 and TRBJ1-1 gives the full variable domain: EPEVTQTPSHQVTQMGQEVILRCVPISNHLYFYWYRQILGQKVEFLVSFYNNEISEKSEIFDDQFSVERPDGSNFTLKIRSTKLEDSAMYFCASIYSGTEAFFGQGTRLTVV.

The chain recombines TRBV28 with TRBJ2-1; the D is unclear. With 6 bases removed from V and 7 bases from J, the gap between germline ends came to 16 bases. The CDR3 totals 14 residues. Germline CDR1 is MDHEN and CDR2 is SYDVKM. CDR3 DNA: TGTGCCAGCAGCACTTCGTCGACATTGAATGAGCAGTTCTTC. Amino acid sequence: CASSTSSTLNEQFF.

This chain links TRBV13 with TRBJ1-3; no clear D. Germline lookup yields CDR1 PRHDT and CDR2 FYEKMQ (reference sequence). V lost 5 bases to trimming and J lost 2 bases, with 13 bases between them. CDR3 length: 15 amino acids. The CDR3 region is CASSPSVSTGNTIYF. The CDR3, as DNA: TGTGCCAGCAGCCCTAGTGTCTCCACTGGAAACACCATATATTTT.

The chain employs TRBV18 and TRBJ1-3, with 7 nucleotides matching TRBD1. CDR1 is KGHSH and CDR2 is LQKENI in the germline V gene. The V segment lost 2 bases and the J segment 7 bases; nucleotides outside the gene matches: 5. The CDR3 totals 14 residues. The CDR3 loop reads CASSPSRTGNTIYF. Written as DNA, the CDR3 is TGTGCCAGCTCACCATCCCGGACAGGCAACACCATATATTTT. The full variable domain, with the rest looked up from reference TRBV18 and TRBJ1-3, is NAGVMQNPRHLVRRRGQEARLRCSPMKGHSHVYWYRQLPEEGLKFMVYLQKENIIDESGMPKERFSAEFPKEGPSILRIQQVVRGDSAAYFCASSPSRTGNTIYFGEGSWLTVV.

V gene TRBV6-1 combines with J gene TRBJ2-5; 7 bases are shared with TRBD2. CDR1 is MNHNS and CDR2 is SASEGT in the germline V gene. The CDR3 spans 14 residues. V lost 3 bases, J lost 3 bases, and 4 bases stayed unmatched. In DNA, the CDR3 is TGTGCCAGCAGTGACAGCGGGGAGAAAGAGACCCAGTACTTC. Protein sequence: CASSDSGEKETQYF.

The chain has TRBV5-6 and TRBJ1-5; 9 bases agree with TRBD1. Unmatched junction bases numbered 3, after V lost 3 bases and J lost 5 bases. CDR1 and CDR2 (germline): SGHDT, YYEEEE. The CDR3 spans 14 residues. The chain's CDR3 is CASSYGTGYQPQHF. CDR3 DNA: TGTGCCAGCAGCTACGGGACAGGGTATCAGCCCCAGCATTTT.

The J gene is TRBJ2-3, the V gene TRBV5-4, with TRBD1 identical over 7 bases. V trimming: 1 base; J trimming: 0 bases; junction bases outside the gene matches: 11. The germline V gene has CDR1 SGHNT and CDR2 YYREEE (reference sequence). The CDR3 sequence is 18 residues long. For the CDR3, the DNA is TGTGCCAGCAGCTTGAAGATAGTAGGGGGCCTTAGCACAGATACGCAGTATTTT. Protein sequence: CASSLKIVGGLSTDTQYF.

The V gene is TRBV5-1, the J gene TRBJ2-3; 9 bases agree with TRBD2. The CDR3 loop spans 14 amino acids. Germline V gene data show CDR1 as SGHRS and CDR2 as YFSETQ. V shed 4 bases and J 6 bases; nucleotides not matched to a gene: 6. The DNA for the CDR3 is TGCGCCAGCAGCCCCGTAGCGGGGGTGGATACGCAGTATTTT. Encoded protein: CASSPVAGVDTQYF.

This clone showed up just a few times. Other nucleotide sequences in the sample specify the same CDR3. The genes are TRBV4-2 and TRBJ2-5, with TRBD1 matching over 8 bases. J gave up 4 bases and V 2 bases, and 0 bases lay outside the gene matches. Germline CDR1 and CDR2: LGHNA and YNFKEQ. This CDR3 contains 13 residues. CDR3: CASSQQGAETQYF. DNA of the CDR3: TGTGCCAGCAGCCAACAGGGGGCAGAGACCCAGTACTTC.

On this clone itself: Within the sample, other DNA sequences also encode this same CDR3. CDR3: CASSLAGGGYTF. The CDR3 DNA reads TGTGCCAGCAGCCTCGCAGGGGGTGGCTACACCTTC. V gene TRBV6-5 combines with J gene TRBJ1-2, with 7 bases aligning to TRBD1. Per the germline V gene, CDR1 is MNHEY and CDR2 is SVGAGI. The CDR3 sequence is 12 residues long. Trimming took 6 bases from V and 7 from J; bases not matched to a gene: 5.

The chain recombines TRBV6-5 with TRBJ1-1, with TRBD1 matching over 8 bases. Germline lookup yields CDR1 MNHEY and CDR2 SVGAGI. The V gene end was trimmed by 6 bases and the J gene end by 7 bases; junction bases not matched to a gene: 4. The CDR3 sequence is 12 residues long. For the CDR3, the DNA is TGTGCCAGCAGCAAGACAGGGGTTGAAGCTTTCTTT. This encodes CASSKTGVEAFF.

J is TRBJ1-2 and V is TRBV5-1, with 7 bases aligning to TRBD1. The CDR3 has 14 amino acids. Germline assignment: CDR1 SGHRS and CDR2 YFSETQ. The junction had 9 bases not matched to a gene; V was cut back by 4 bases and J by 6 bases. CDR3 sequence: CASSPGQARDGYTF. The CDR3 coding sequence is TGCGCCAGCAGCCCAGGACAGGCCCGAGATGGCTACACCTTC.

The genes are TRBV4-1 and TRBJ2-4; no clear D gene. Trimming left V 1 base short and J 9 bases short, with 10 bases between. Germline assignment: CDR1 MGHRA and CDR2 YSYEKL. The CDR3 runs to 13 residues. The CDR3 DNA sequence: TGCGCCAGCAGCCAAGTCGAAATCGGCATTCAGTACTTC. This gives the protein CASSQVEIGIQYF.

This chain's CDR3 is CASSYHLARLGWEQYF. Written as DNA, the CDR3 is TGTGCCAGCAGTTACCATTTGGCTAGGCTCGGGTGGGAGCAGTACTTC. This rearrangement joins TRBV6-2 or TRBV6-3 to TRBJ2-7; D is unclear. Trimming took off 2 bases at V and 7 bases at J, with 21 bases between the two ends. There are 16 residues in the CDR3. Germline V gene lookup returns CDR1 MNHEY and CDR2 SVGEGT.

Worth noting for this clone: This CDR3 is also generated by other DNA sequences in the sample. The J gene is TRBJ1-1, the V gene TRBV7-2; the D gene is possibly TRBD1 (5 bases). Trimming left V 5 bases short and J 0 bases short, with 13 bases between. The germline V gene encodes CDR1 SGHTA and CDR2 FQGNSA. The CDR3 runs 15 residues. The CDR3 reads CASSLQGGMNTEAFF. In DNA form, the CDR3 reads TGTGCCAGCAGCCTCCAGGGTGGAATGAACACTGAAGCTTTCTTT.

This clone was detected a few times. The V gene is TRBV7-2, the J gene TRBJ2-1, with 9 bases that match TRBD2. There are 16 residues in the CDR3. Unmatched junction bases numbered 10, after V lost 0 bases and J lost 10 bases. CDR1 and CDR2 from the germline V gene are SGHTA and FQGNSA. For the CDR3, the DNA is TGTGCCAGCAGCTTAGCTCCAGCGGGGGGCACCGGGGAGCAGTTCTTC. It yields the protein CASSLAPAGGTGEQFF.

This chain joins TRBV7-9 and TRBJ1-1; D is perhaps TRBD1 (6 bases). Trimming stripped 2 bases from V and 4 bases from J, with 11 bases between. The germline V gene has CDR1 SEHNR and CDR2 FQNEAQ (reference sequence). The CDR3 runs to 14 residues. CDR3 nucleotide sequence: TGTGCCAGCAGCTTACTCCAGGGGTCCACTGAAGCTTTCTTT. Translated: CASSLLQGSTEAFF. The whole variable domain, filled in from reference TRBV7-9 and TRBJ1-1, reads DTGVSQNPRHKITKRGQNVTFRCDPISEHNRLYWYRQTLGQGPEFLTYFQNEAQLEKSRLLSDRFSAERPKGSFSTLEIQRTEQGDSAMYLCASSLLQGSTEAFFGQGTRLTVV.

The rearrangement links TRBV6-5 to TRBJ1-4; TRBD1 is a possible D gene (5 bases). V gave up 6 bases and J gave up 8 bases, with 19 bases separating them. The CDR3 is 15 amino acids. CDR1 is MNHEY, CDR2 SVGAGI, per germline. The CDR3 reads CASRVILGQAEKLFF. Written as DNA, the CDR3 is TGTGCCAGCAGGGTAATTCTGGGGCAGGCGGAAAAACTGTTTTTT.

This chain joins TRBV7-8 and TRBJ1-2; TRBD1 matches 7 bases. Germline V CDR1 and CDR2: SGHVS, FQNEAQ. V lost 3 bases, J lost 7 bases, and 8 bases stayed unmatched. This CDR3 spans 14 amino acids. The chain's CDR3 is CASSLEGTARGYTF. In DNA form, the CDR3 reads TGTGCCAGCAGCTTGGAAGGGACAGCTCGTGGCTACACCTTC.

The gene calls are TRBV6-6 and TRBJ1-1, with 9 nucleotides matching TRBD1. Germline loops: CDR1 MNHNY, CDR2 SVGAGI (reference sequence). There are 17 residues in the CDR3. Losses at the gene ends were 5 bases for V and 3 bases for J; bases not matched to a gene: 13. CDR3 residues: CASSPHTGGWGDTEAFF. DNA for the CDR3: TGTGCCAGCAGTCCTCATACAGGGGGCTGGGGGGACACTGAAGCTTTCTTT.

Only a few counts were recorded for this clone. This sequence joins TRBV24-1 and TRBJ1-2, with TRBD1 as a possible D gene (5 bases). Trimming removed 3 bases from V and 4 bases from J, with 14 bases in between. The CDR3 is 15 amino acids. CDR1 and CDR2 (germline): KGHDR, SFDVKD. The CDR3 bases are TGTGCCACCAGTGATCCTACTCAGGGATTCTATGGCTACACCTTC. Protein product: CATSDPTQGFYGYTF.

The rearrangement uses TRBV7-2 and TRBJ2-1, with 9 nucleotides matching TRBD1. The CDR3 sequence is 16 residues long. V lost 5 bases, J lost 8 bases, and 13 bases stayed unmatched. The V gene's germline CDR1 is SGHTA and CDR2 FQGNSA. This chain's CDR3 is CASSAEAGQGPYEQFF. CDR3 DNA sequence: TGTGCCAGCAGCGCCGAGGCGGGACAGGGACCCTATGAGCAGTTCTTC.